The 15 T cell receptor beta chains below come from one sample, sequenced in a study of early T cells in non-severe SARS-CoV-2 infection. One entry per CDR3 protein, called by TCRdb with MiXCR from the 5' RACE reads. This table holds 85,000 to 100,000 distinct CDR3 sequences, approximately 11% found once. The source material was whole blood. The receptors derive from an adult who was a healthcare worker with PCR-confirmed SARS-CoV-2 infection or an uninfected control (not recorded which).

This clonotype was detected only a few times. The chain combines TRBV18 with TRBJ2-7; TRBD1 matches 7 bases. The CDR3 covers 14 residues. Germline CDR1 and CDR2: KGHSH and LQKENI. The trim removed 5 bases at V and 2 bases at J, leaving 6 bases unmatched. CDR3 sequence: CASSERTGAYEQYF. The CDR3 nucleotides read TGTGCCAGCTCAGAAAGAACAGGGGCCTACGAGCAGTACTTC.

The chain links TRBV7-3 to TRBJ2-2, with unresolved D. The CDR3 has 14 amino acids. Germline-derived CDR1 and CDR2 are SGHTA and FQGTGA. V lost 3 bases and J 5 bases, leaving 10 bases between the germline ends. The CDR3 region has the DNA TGTGCCAGCAGCTTGGTGGCAAATACCGGGGAGCTGTTTTTT. This codes for CASSLVANTGELFF.

In this sample, this clonotype turned up many times. The chain is built from TRBV5-5 and TRBJ1-1; maybe TRBD1 (6 bases). Trimming removed 4 bases at V and 6 bases at J, with 10 bases between. The CDR3 has 12 amino acids. In germline, CDR1 is SGHKS, CDR2 YYEKEE (reference sequence). Here the CDR3 DNA reads TGTGCCAGCAGCCCTACAGGGTCTGAAGCTTTCTTT. It is translated as CASSPTGSEAFF.

V and J are TRBV7-3 and TRBJ2-2; the match to TRBD1 covers 11 bases. Germline values: CDR1 SGHTA, CDR2 FQGTGA. With V trimmed by 5 bases and J by 4 bases, 3 bases remained unmatched. CDR3 length equals 15 residues. The CDR3 nucleotides are TGTGCCAGCAGCCCGGGGACAGGGGGCACCGGGGAGCTGTTTTTT. Its protein is CASSPGTGGTGELFF.

The gene calls are TRBV12-3 or TRBV12-4 and TRBJ1-1; TRBD1 matches at 9 bases. This CDR3 contains 13 residues. The trim removed 6 bases at V and 4 bases at J, leaving 3 bases unmatched. CDR3: CASRGTGPTEAFF. The DNA for the CDR3 is TGTGCCAGCAGGGGGACAGGGCCCACTGAAGCTTTCTTT.

The CDR3: CASSYMDNQPQHF. CDR3 DNA: TGTGCCAGCAGCTACATGGACAATCAGCCCCAGCATTTT. The chain links TRBV9 to TRBJ1-5; D is uncertain. CDR3 size: 13 residues. The V gene lost 4 bases and the J gene lost 3 bases, with 8 bases spanning the gap. Germline CDR1 is SGDLS and CDR2 is YYNGEE. The variable domain in full, with the rest retrieved from reference TRBV9 and TRBJ1-5, is DSGVTQTPKHLITATGQRVTLRCSPRSGDLSVYWYQQSLDQGLQFLIQYYNGEERAKGNILERFSAQQFPDLHSELNLSSLELGDSALYFCASSYMDNQPQHFGDGTRLSIL.

This clonotype was seen repeatedly, ten times or more. The rearrangement joins TRBV29-1 to TRBJ1-1; D remains unclear. Germline lookup yields CDR1 SQVTM and CDR2 ANQGSEA. The CDR3 is 11 residues long. Trimming cost V 6 bases and J 1 base, with 6 bases left between them. The CDR3 nucleotides are TGCAGCGTGAAACCGAACACTGAAGCTTTCTTT. It codes for CSVKPNTEAFF.

This clonotype was counted at least ten times. The chain couples TRBV20-1 to TRBJ2-4, with D uncertain. In germline, CDR1 is DFQATT, CDR2 SNEGSKA (reference sequence). The CDR3 sequence is 14 residues long. V gave up 3 bases and J gave up 2 bases, with 11 bases separating them. The CDR3 nucleotides read TGCAGTGCTAGGGGTAGTGGCTCCAAAAACATTCAGTACTTC. It codes for CSARGSGSKNIQYF.

The CDR3 coding sequence is TGCAGCGTTGCGGGGTACGACACTGAAGCTTTCTTT. The encoded protein is CSVAGYDTEAFF. The rearrangement joins TRBV29-1 to TRBJ1-1; D not certain. From germline, CDR1 is SQVTM and CDR2 ANQGSEA. Trimming left V 4 bases short and J 3 bases short, with 9 bases between. The CDR3 totals 12 residues.

This clonotype was observed a few times. V usage is TRBV29-1 and J usage is TRBJ1-2; D perhaps matches TRBD1 (5 bases). The CDR3 runs 13 residues. Germline CDR1 reads SQVTM; CDR2 reads ANQGSEA. Trimming removed 3 bases from V and 4 bases from J, with 12 bases in between. The CDR3 DNA follows: TGCAGCGTTGATCCCGGGGGACCCTATGGCTACACCTTC. Residues: CSVDPGGPYGYTF.

The V gene is TRBV5-6, the J gene TRBJ2-1, with D perhaps given as TRBD1 or TRBD2 (5 bases each). V was shortened by 0 bases and J by 3 bases, with 10 bases between the two germline ends. There are 15 residues in the CDR3. Per the germline V gene, CDR1 is SGHDT and CDR2 is YYEEEE. The CDR3 region has the DNA TGTGCCAGCAGCTTGGGGGGACGGCTCTACAATGAGCAGTTCTTC. The encoded protein is CASSLGGRLYNEQFF. The full variable domain, completed using reference TRBV5-6 and TRBJ2-1, is DAGVTQSPTHLIKTRGQQVTLRCSPKSGHDTVSWYQQALGQGPQFIFQYYEEEERQRGNFPDRFSGHQFPNYSSELNVNALLLGDSALYLCASSLGGRLYNEQFFGPGTRLTVL.

This clonotype has at least ten counts. J is TRBJ2-7 and V is TRBV5-6; the D call may be TRBD1 or TRBD2 (5 bases each). The CDR3 loop spans 16 amino acids. Germline V CDR1 and CDR2: SGHDT, YYEEEE. V was trimmed by 0 bases and J by 7 bases, leaving 20 bases between them. The CDR3 is CASSLDARGVLSEQYF. The CDR3 region has the DNA TGTGCCAGCAGCTTGGACGCCCGAGGGGTCCTATCAGAGCAGTACTTC.

This clonotype was seen a handful of times. V gene TRBV7-2 combines with J gene TRBJ1-1; a possible D gene is TRBD1 (6 bases). Germline lookup yields CDR1 SGHTA and CDR2 FQGNSA. The V end was cut by 4 bases, the J end by 2 bases, with 14 bases between. This CDR3 has 15 residues. The CDR3 sequence: CASSSQGTSNTEAFF. The CDR3 DNA follows: TGTGCCAGCAGCTCACAGGGAACGAGTAACACTGAAGCTTTCTTT.

This clonotype was seen ten or more times. The rearrangement uses TRBV3-1 and TRBJ2-3; D unresolved. Trimming removed 4 bases at V and 1 base at J, with 15 bases between. Looked up from germline, CDR1 is LGHDT and CDR2 is YNNKEL (reference sequence). The CDR3 has 16 amino acids. The CDR3 here is CASSPWPNRGTDTQYF. The CDR3 region has the DNA TGTGCCAGCAGCCCCTGGCCCAATCGGGGCACAGATACGCAGTATTTT.

This clonotype was detected many times. The rearrangement links TRBV4-1 to TRBJ1-2; a possible D gene is TRBD1 (5 bases). V dropped 4 bases and J dropped 5 bases, with 26 bases sitting between them. The CDR3 totals 18 residues. From germline, CDR1 is MGHRA and CDR2 YSYEKL. The CDR3 bases are TGCGCCAGCAGCCGAATTGTAAACCAGGGAGCGATAAGTTATGGCTACACCTTC. Protein sequence: CASSRIVNQGAISYGYTF.